These 10 T cell receptor beta chains were sequenced from one sample in a study of identical twins. From the 5' RACE reads, TCRdb called clonotypes with MiXCR, one entry per CDR3 protein. Counted here are some 1,700,000 distinct CDR3 sequences, under 35% occurring once; the ten biggest clones make up around 0.25%. Specimen: cord blood. All receptors come from a newborn girl in good health.

This sequence joins TRBV3-1 and TRBJ2-3; no reliable D call. From germline, CDR1 is LGHDT and CDR2 YNNKEL (reference sequence). V was trimmed by 0 bases and J by 5 bases, leaving 12 bases between them. The CDR3 is made up of 15 amino acids. The CDR3 DNA sequence: TGTGCCAGCAGCCAAGATTTACCTGCCGGAGATACGCAGTATTTT. Residues: CASSQDLPAGDTQYF.

V and J are TRBV5-1 and TRBJ2-3; 14 bases line up with TRBD2. Per the germline V gene, CDR1 is SGHRS and CDR2 is YFSETQ. This CDR3 is 16 amino acids long. Trimming cost V 4 bases and J 5 bases; bases outside gene matches: 6. The DNA of the CDR3 is TGCGCCAGCAGCAAAGGGACTAGCGGGGGCGGAGATACGCAGTATTTT. It translates to CASSKGTSGGGDTQYF.

This clonotype was seen a few times. V gene TRBV6-9 combines with J gene TRBJ2-3; 8 nucleotides match TRBD2. Germline trimming cut 2 bases from V and 3 bases from J; bases unmatched to any gene: 7. Germline loops: CDR1 MNHGY, CDR2 SVAAGI. The length of the CDR3 is 16 residues. The CDR3 bases are TGTGCCAGCAGTTATAGTCGCGGGGGGAAGACAGATACGCAGTATTTT. It encodes CASSYSRGGKTDTQYF.

This clonotype was counted between two and nine times. The chain combines TRBV9 with TRBJ2-3, with D uncertain. This CDR3 is built from 15 residues. Germline values: CDR1 SGDLS, CDR2 YYNGEE. V gave up 0 bases and J gave up 1 base, with 9 bases separating them. CDR3 nucleotides: TGTGCCAGCAGCGTAGGGTACCTTGGCACAGATACGCAGTATTTT. Translating gives CASSVGYLGTDTQYF.

This clonotype was observed a few times. The V and J genes are TRBV28 and TRBJ1-4; 7 nucleotides agree with TRBD1. The V gene end was trimmed by 8 bases and the J gene end by 3 bases; junction bases not matched to a gene: 3. From germline, CDR1 is MDHEN and CDR2 SYDVKM. This CDR3 has 13 amino acids. The DNA of the CDR3 is TGTGCCAGCGTTGACAGGGCTAATGAAAAACTGTTTTTT. Amino acid sequence: CASVDRANEKLFF. The whole variable domain, filled in from reference TRBV28 and TRBJ1-4, reads DVKVTQSSRYLVKRTGEKVFLECVQDMDHENMFWYRQDPGLGLRLIYFSYDVKMKEKGDIPEGYSVSREKKERFSLILESASTNQTSMYLCASVDRANEKLFFGSGTQLSVL.

This clonotype was counted ten times or more. The rearrangement joins TRBV20-1 to TRBJ2-3; TRBD2 matches 12 bases. The CDR3 runs to 14 residues. CDR1 and CDR2 (germline): DFQATT, SNEGSKA (reference sequence). V was clipped by 5 bases and J by 0 bases; unmatched bases: 0. DNA of the CDR3: TGCAGTGCTGGGACTAGCGGGAGCACAGATACGCAGTATTTT. Its translation is CSAGTSGSTDTQYF.

This clonotype was recorded a few times. The V gene is TRBV12-5, the J gene TRBJ2-3; 7 positions match TRBD1. Trimming at V came to 2 bases and at J to 2 bases, leaving 7 bases not matched to a gene. CDR1 is LGHNT and CDR2 is FRNRAP in the germline V gene. The CDR3 loop spans 16 amino acids. CDR3 DNA sequence: TGTGCTAGTGGTTTGACGACAGGGCCCGACACAGATACGCAGTATTTT. Its translation: CASGLTTGPDTDTQYF.

This clonotype has more than one count but fewer than ten. The gene calls are TRBV4-2 and TRBJ2-1, with 8 bases matching TRBD1. The CDR3 sequence is 16 residues long. V shed 0 bases and J 2 bases; nucleotides not matched to a gene: 3. CDR1 and CDR2 (germline): LGHNA, YNFKEQ. The CDR3 loop reads CASSQDPGQAYNEQFF. DNA of the CDR3: TGTGCCAGCAGCCAAGATCCGGGACAGGCCTACAATGAGCAGTTCTTC.

The V gene is TRBV7-9, the J gene TRBJ2-3; the match to TRBD2 covers 11 bases. The J segment lost 6 bases and the V segment lost 4 bases, leaving 9 bases of the junction unmatched. Germline CDR1 is SEHNR and CDR2 is FQNEAQ (reference sequence). The CDR3 runs to 16 residues. CDR3 nucleotides: TGTGCCAGCAGCTCTAGCGGGGGGTTTGTTGTGGATACGCAGTATTTT. Protein: CASSSSGGFVVDTQYF.

CDR3 in DNA: TGTGCCAGCAGCTTTGGCAGGGGTTACTCTGGGGCCAACGTCCTGACTTTC. Its translation is CASSFGRGYSGANVLTF. The gene calls are TRBV5-4 and TRBJ2-6, with a weak D call TRBD1 (6 bases). This CDR3 region has 17 residues. Germline V lookup: CDR1 SGHNT, CDR2 YYREEE (reference sequence). With 2 bases removed from V and 0 bases from J, the gap between germline ends came to 12 bases.